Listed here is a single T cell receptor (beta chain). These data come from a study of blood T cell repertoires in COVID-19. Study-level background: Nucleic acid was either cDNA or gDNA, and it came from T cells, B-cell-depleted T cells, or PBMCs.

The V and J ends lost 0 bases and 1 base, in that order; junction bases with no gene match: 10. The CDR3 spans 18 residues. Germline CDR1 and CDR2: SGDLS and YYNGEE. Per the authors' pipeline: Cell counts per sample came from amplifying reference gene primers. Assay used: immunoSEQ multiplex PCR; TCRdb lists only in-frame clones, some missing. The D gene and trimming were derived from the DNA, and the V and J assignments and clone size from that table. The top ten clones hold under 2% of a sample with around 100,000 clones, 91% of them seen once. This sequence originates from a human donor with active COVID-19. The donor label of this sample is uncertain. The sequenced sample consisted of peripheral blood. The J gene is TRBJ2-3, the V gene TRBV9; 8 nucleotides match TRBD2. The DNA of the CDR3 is TGTGCCAGCAGCGTAGCTACTGGGCGGGGGGACCGCACAGATACGCAGTATTTT. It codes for CASSVATGRGDRTDTQYF.